Listed here are 8 T cell receptor beta chains from one sample, sequenced in a study of blood T cell repertoires in COVID-19. Assay: immunoSEQ multiplex PCR; the TCRdb copy retains only in-frame clones and omits some. The sample has 80,000 to 100,000 clones; over 75% are singletons. The sample was peripheral blood. Every receptor here comes from a man aged 60-69 years with acute or convalescent COVID-19.

V and J are TRBV15 and TRBJ2-3, with D possibly being TRBD1 (5 bases). V was cut by 8 bases and J by 2 bases, with 14 bases left in between. This CDR3 region has 14 residues. Looked up from germline, CDR1 is LNHNV and CDR2 is YYDKDF (reference sequence). The CDR3 is CATAPGLPTDTQYF. The CDR3 region has the DNA TGTGCCACCGCCCCAGGGCTCCCCACAGATACGCAGTATTTT.

The chain is built from TRBV11-3 and TRBJ2-1; a possible D gene is TRBD2 (6 bases). The CDR3 is 15 amino acids. Germline V lookup: CDR1 SGHNT, CDR2 YENEEA. V shed 5 bases and J shed 1 base, with 12 bases lying between them. The CDR3 DNA reads as TGTGCCAGCAGCGCGGGGTTAGGGTCCTACAATGAGCAGTTCTTC. It yields the protein CASSAGLGSYNEQFF.

This CDR3 reads CASSLEGQGNTEAFF. In DNA, the CDR3 is TGTGCCAGCAGTTTAGAGGGACAGGGGAACACTGAAGCTTTCTTT. The chain recombines TRBV28 with TRBJ1-1; 9 nucleotides agree with TRBD1. V lost 2 bases, J lost 1 base, and 2 bases stayed unmatched. The CDR3 totals 15 residues. Germline V gives CDR1 MDHEN, CDR2 SYDVKM.

The chain couples TRBV7-3 to TRBJ1-1, with D unresolved. Trimming left V 5 bases short and J 0 bases short, with 10 bases between. In germline, CDR1 is SGHTA, CDR2 FQGTGA. The CDR3 has 14 amino acids. CDR3 bases: TGTGCCAGCAGCCCTGGTGGCATGAACACTGAAGCTTTCTTT. This translates into CASSPGGMNTEAFF.

The chain joins TRBV3-1 (or the pseudogene TRBV3-2) to TRBJ2-7; D call uncertain. The CDR3 has 12 residues. V was trimmed by 2 bases and J by 2 bases, leaving 4 bases between them. Per germline, CDR1 LGHDT and CDR2 YNNKEL (reference sequence). In DNA form, the CDR3 reads TGTGCCAGCAGCCAACAAACCTACGAGCAGTACTTC. This gives the protein CASSQQTYEQYF.

In the case of this clone: The junction does not match germline at one end; this may be a read error. The V gene is TRBV12-3 or TRBV12-4, the J gene TRBJ1-2; 9 positions agree with TRBD1. The CDR3 sequence is 13 residues long. CDR3 sequence reads: CASTVGTGRPEIF. In DNA, the CDR3 is TGTGCCAGCACTGTAGGGACAGGGAGACCAGAGATCTTC.

The V and J genes are TRBV18 and TRBJ1-6, with TRBD1 matching over 8 bases. Germline trimming cut 2 bases from V and 8 bases from J; bases unmatched to any gene: 2. CDR1 and CDR2 (germline): KGHSH, LQKENI. CDR3 length: 14 residues. The CDR3 sequence: CASSPLTGDSPLHF. As DNA, the CDR3 is TGTGCCAGCTCACCATTGACAGGGGATTCACCCCTCCACTTT.

The J gene is TRBJ2-1, the V gene TRBV27; 10 nucleotides align to TRBD2. The CDR3 consists of 15 residues. The germline V gene has CDR1 MNHEY and CDR2 SMNVEV (reference sequence). The junction had 9 bases not matched to a gene; V was cut back by 8 bases and J by 5 bases. The CDR3 bases are TGTGCCAGCCGGGCTGGGACTAGCGAGCACAATGAGCAGTTCTTC. Translation: CASRAGTSEHNEQFF.